This T cell receptor beta chain was observed in a study of blood T cells in healthy people across ages. Germline V gene sequence: CDR1 SGDLS, CDR2 YYNGEE. V lost 4 bases to trimming and J lost 2 bases, with 20 bases between them. The CDR3 totals 17 residues. For the second PCR, which ran for about 6 to 12 cycles, a sample-barcoded 5' primer and a J-beta primer mix were used. TCRdb fed the 5' RACE reads into MiXCR, producing one record per CDR3 protein. The sample holds more than 1.4 million distinct CDR3 sequences, roughly 45% seen once. This TCR was recovered from a woman under 30 in good health. The material sequenced was blood. The chain uses TRBV9 and TRBJ2-3, with D perhaps being TRBD1 or TRBD2 (6 bases each). CDR3 sequence: CASSLLRGVGSTDTQYF. The CDR3 DNA reads as TGTGCCAGCAGCCTCCTTAGGGGGGTAGGGTCCACAGATACGCAGTATTTT.